A single sample gave rise to the 6 T cell receptor beta chains below, sequenced in a study of PD-L1 blockade in urothelial cancer. TCRdb's copy holds only in-frame clones and misses some; the assay was immunoSEQ multiplex PCR. The table has about 43,000 clones, about four fifths seen once. Indicated time point: peripheral blood 6 weeks after treatment start. The sequencing used PBMCs, collected around atezolizumab (anti-PD-L1) treatment. The receptor set was obtained from a man between 60 and 75 years old with urothelial cancer.

The V gene is TRBV19, the J gene TRBJ1-5; TRBD1 matches 7 bases. This CDR3 contains 14 residues. V dropped 8 bases and J dropped 2; count of bases not matched to a gene: 6. Germline CDR1 is LNHDA and CDR2 is SQIVND (reference sequence). The CDR3 bases are TGTGCCAGTCGACCTACAGGGGGCAATCAGCCCCAGCATTTT. This gives the protein CASRPTGGNQPQHF.

The chain couples TRBV6-5 to TRBJ1-3; 8 positions match TRBD1. With V trimmed by 6 bases and J by 4 bases, 8 bases remained unmatched. This CDR3 has 15 residues. The germline V gene has CDR1 MNHEY and CDR2 SVGAGI. CDR3 amino acids: CASRQPTGDGNTIYF. The CDR3 nucleotides are TGTGCCAGCAGACAACCGACAGGGGACGGAAACACCATATATTTT.

The sample holds a few counts of this clone. The V gene is TRBV7-2, the J gene TRBJ1-2, with 9 bases aligning to TRBD1. The trim removed 1 base at V and 8 bases at J, leaving 5 bases unmatched. Germline CDR1 reads SGHTA; CDR2 reads FQGNSA. The CDR3 length is 14 residues. CDR3 sequence reads: CASSLGVTGGGYTF. Written as DNA, the CDR3 is TGTGCCAGCAGCTTAGGTGTGACAGGGGGAGGCTACACCTTC.

V gene TRBV5-1 combines with J gene TRBJ2-3; 9 nucleotides match TRBD1. J was trimmed by 3 bases and V by 4 bases; bases with no gene match: 9. The CDR3 totals 16 residues. CDR1 and CDR2 from the germline V gene are SGHRS and YFSETQ. Written as DNA, the CDR3 is TGCGCCAGCAGCAGCTACCGGGACAGGGTAACAGATACGCAGTATTTT. It specifies CASSSYRDRVTDTQYF. The variable domain in full, completed from reference TRBV5-1 and TRBJ2-3, reads KAGVTQTPRYLIKTRGQQVTLSCSPISGHRSVSWYQQTPGQGLQFLFEYFSETQRNKGNFPGRFSGRQFSNSRSEMNVSTLELGDSALYLCASSSYRDRVTDTQYFGPGTRLTVL.

This rearrangement joins TRBV25-1 to TRBJ1-1; possibly TRBD1 for D (6 bases). The V and J ends lost 6 bases and 4 bases respectively, with 18 bases between them. Germline V gene sequence: CDR1 MGHDK, CDR2 SYGVNS. The CDR3 is 15 amino acids. Here the CDR3 reads CASSPGGAVVTEAFF. DNA for the CDR3: TGTGCCAGCAGCCCGGGGGGGGCGGTAGTCACTGAAGCTTTCTTT.

The chain carries TRBV6-4 and TRBJ1-4; D may be TRBD1 (6 bases). V lost 2 bases and J 7 bases, leaving 11 bases between the germline ends. Germline CDR1 reads MRHNA; CDR2 reads SNTAGT. The CDR3 has 14 amino acids. CDR3 residues: CASSDRGGAEKLFF. CDR3 DNA: TGTGCCAGCAGTGACAGGGGGGGAGCTGAAAAACTGTTTTTT.